These 11 T cell receptor beta chains share one sample of origin, sequenced in a study of a mutant IDH1 vaccine in newly diagnosed glioma. The time point was: baseline, week 1 (first vaccination visit). Treatment given: pre-vaccination baseline after standard-of-care therapy. Using immunoSEQ multiplex PCR, the repertoire was profiled, and TCRdb retains in-frame clones only, with some absent. The data show about 59,000 clones, 91% seen once. The specimen was PBMCs, collected from a glioma patient treated with radiotherapy, temozolomide or both. The receptor source for this set is a man aged 50-59 years with glioma.

The chain has TRBV5-1 and TRBJ2-3; unclear D gene. V lost 0 bases and J lost 3, with 5 bases in between. The CDR3 is made up of 13 amino acids. CDR1 and CDR2 (germline): SGHRS, YFSETQ. The CDR3 DNA follows: TGCGCCAGCAGCTTGGGGGGTACAGATACGCAGTATTTT. Its protein product is CASSLGGTDTQYF. The full variable domain, in which reference TRBV5-1 and TRBJ2-3 provide the parts outside the CDR3, is KAGVTQTPRYLIKTRGQQVTLSCSPISGHRSVSWYQQTPGQGLQFLFEYFSETQRNKGNFPGRFSGRQFSNSRSEMNVSTLELGDSALYLCASSLGGTDTQYFGPGTRLTVL.

The chain employs TRBV9 and TRBJ2-2; D gene unclear. The V end was cut by 3 bases, the J end by 0 bases, with 0 bases between. Germline V lookup: CDR1 SGDLS, CDR2 YYNGEE. The CDR3 has 12 amino acids. The CDR3 spells CASSANTGELFF. The CDR3 region has the DNA TGTGCCAGCAGCGCGAACACCGGGGAGCTGTTTTTT. Full variable domain (remainder filled in from reference TRBV9 and TRBJ2-2): DSGVTQTPKHLITATGQRVTLRCSPRSGDLSVYWYQQSLDQGLQFLIQYYNGEERAKGNILERFSAQQFPDLHSELNLSSLELGDSALYFCASSANTGELFFGEGSRLTVL.

The chain uses TRBV2 and TRBJ2-7; D is undetermined. Per germline, CDR1 SNHLY and CDR2 FYNNEI. The CDR3 is 15 residues long. V lost 4 bases, J lost 1 base, and 14 bases lay in between. The CDR3 nucleotides are TGTGCCAGCAGTGGGGTCTCGACTGCATCCTACGAGCAGTACTTC. This codes for CASSGVSTASYEQYF.

V usage is TRBV4-2 and J usage is TRBJ2-7; unclear D gene. The CDR3 has 12 amino acids. Germline values: CDR1 LGHNA, CDR2 YNFKEQ. Deletions cut 0 bases from V and 4 bases from J, with 4 bases between. The CDR3 DNA follows: TGTGCCAGCAGCCAAGAAGGTTACGAGCAGTACTTC. It yields the protein CASSQEGYEQYF.

The V and J genes are TRBV7-8 and TRBJ2-7; D is undetermined. Trimming removed 8 bases from V and 0 bases from J, with 14 bases in between. This CDR3 has 14 residues. Germline V gene data show CDR1 as SGHVS and CDR2 as FQNEAQ. In DNA, the CDR3 is TGTGCCAGCCGAGACACGTCCTTCTCCTACGAGCAGTACTTC. It is translated as CASRDTSFSYEQYF.

V usage is TRBV5-8 and J usage is TRBJ2-1, with 9 bases that match TRBD2. This CDR3 contains 18 residues. J gave up 1 base and V 4 bases, and 12 bases lay outside the gene matches. Germline-derived CDR1 and CDR2 are SGHTS and YDEGEE. CDR3 protein: CASSRGLIAGASYNEQFF. The CDR3 region has the DNA TGTGCCAGCAGCCGAGGGCTGATAGCGGGAGCATCCTACAATGAGCAGTTCTTC. Based on the CDR3 plus reference TRBV5-8 and TRBJ2-1, the full variable domain is EAGVTQSPTHLIKTRGQQATLRCSPISGHTSVYWYQQALGLGLQFLLWYDEGEERNRGNFPPRFSGRQFPNYSSELNVNALELEDSALYLCASSRGLIAGASYNEQFFGPGTRLTVL.

The chain recombines TRBV14 with TRBJ1-1; D call uncertain. V shed 5 bases and J shed 4 bases, with 14 bases lying between them. The germline gives CDR1 SGHDN, CDR2 FVKESK. The CDR3 has 14 residues. The DNA for the CDR3 is TGTGCCAGCAGCGCATACAGTGGTTTCACTGAAGCTTTCTTT. Its translation: CASSAYSGFTEAFF.

The rearrangement links TRBV5-8 to TRBJ1-3; 8 nucleotides align to TRBD1. The CDR3 runs 15 residues. From germline, CDR1 is SGHTS and CDR2 YDEGEE. The J segment lost 0 bases and the V segment lost 4 bases, leaving 3 bases of the junction unmatched. For the CDR3, the DNA is TGTGCCAGCAGCCCTGGACAGGGCTCTGGAAACACCATATATTTT. Amino acids: CASSPGQGSGNTIYF.

The chain employs TRBV27 and TRBJ1-2; D perhaps matches TRBD1 (5 bases). The ends were cut back, 2 bases at V and 4 bases at J, with 11 bases in the middle. CDR3 length: 14 amino acids. Germline V gene data show CDR1 as MNHEY and CDR2 as SMNVEV (reference sequence). The CDR3 reads CASSLQGGAYGYTF. CDR3 nucleotides: TGTGCCAGCAGTTTACAGGGTGGGGCCTATGGCTACACCTTC.

About this clone itself: At one end, the junction sequence differs from germline, possibly due to a read error. The genes are TRBV2 and TRBJ1-2; no reliable D call. In germline, CDR1 is SNHLY, CDR2 FYNNEI. The CDR3 loop spans 12 amino acids. For the CDR3, the DNA is TGTGCCACCAGTAAGGGAAACTATGGCTACACCTTC. This codes for CATSKGNYGYTF.

The chain couples TRBV16 to TRBJ1-5, with TRBD1 identical over 9 bases. This CDR3 is built from 15 residues. V shed 4 bases and J 5 bases; nucleotides not matched to a gene: 6. Germline V CDR1 and CDR2: KGHSY, FQNENV. The CDR3 DNA is TGTGCCAGCAGCCCTTCCGGGACAGGGTATCAGCCCCAGCATTTT. The encoded protein is CASSPSGTGYQPQHF.